A single TCR beta chain is shown here with its context. A read error may account for a junction end that differs from germline. The CDR3 totals 11 residues. Germline V gene lookup returns CDR1 MDHEN and CDR2 SYDVKM. This record comes from a study of blood T cell repertoires in COVID-19. Study overall: Nucleic acid was either cDNA or gDNA, and it came from T cells, B-cell-depleted T cells, or PBMCs.

Profiled with immunoSEQ multiplex PCR; TCRdb holds only in-frame clones, not every one. The sample lists tens of thousands of clones; 65% to 80% were seen once. The V and J genes are TRBV28 and TRBJ2-7; D may be TRBD1 (5 bases). The receptor was isolated from a man aged 55 to 69 with active or convalescent COVID-19. Sequenced sample: peripheral blood. The CDR3 loop is CASTRSRVWAF. Here the CDR3 DNA reads TGTGCCAGCACTAGATCCAGGGTTTGGGCGTTC.